This T cell receptor beta chain emerged from a study of T cell changes during pregnancy in multiple sclerosis. Germline V gene lookup returns CDR1 LNHDA and CDR2 SQIVND (reference sequence). The CDR3 consists of 17 residues. Trimming took off 3 bases at V and 0 bases at J, with 17 bases between the two ends. Produced via immunoSEQ multiplex PCR; TCRdb's table is partial and in-frame only. This table holds 50,000 to 70,000 clones, roughly 92% found once. This receptor was obtained from a female donor with multiple sclerosis, enrolled in a pregnancy study. V usage is TRBV19 and J usage is TRBJ1-1; no firm D call. The sequencing here drew on peripheral blood, taken in the second trimester of pregnancy. CDR3 sequence (DNA): TGTGCCAGTAGTATCCCCTCCGGCGGGGAAGTGAACACTGAAGCTTTCTTT. Translation: CASSIPSGGEVNTEAFF.